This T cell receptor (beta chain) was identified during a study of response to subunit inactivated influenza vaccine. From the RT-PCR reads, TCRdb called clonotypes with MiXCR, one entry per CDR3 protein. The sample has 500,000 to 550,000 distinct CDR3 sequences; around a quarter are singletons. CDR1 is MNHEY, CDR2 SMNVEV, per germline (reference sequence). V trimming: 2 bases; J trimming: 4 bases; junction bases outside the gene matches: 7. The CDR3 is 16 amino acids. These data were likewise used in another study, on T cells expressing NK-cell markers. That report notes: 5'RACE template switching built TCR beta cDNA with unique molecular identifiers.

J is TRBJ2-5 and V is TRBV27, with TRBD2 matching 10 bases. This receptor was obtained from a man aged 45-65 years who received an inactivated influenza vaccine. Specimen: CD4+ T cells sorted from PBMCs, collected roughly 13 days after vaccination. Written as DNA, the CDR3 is TGTGCCAGCAGTTTAGTGCCAGCGGGGGGGATAGAGACCCAGTACTTC. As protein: CASSLVPAGGIETQYF.